Listed below are T cell receptor beta chains from one sample, sequenced in a study of blood T cells in healthy people across ages. TCRdb redid the calling of the 5' RACE reads with MiXCR, one entry per CDR3 protein. The sample yields hundreds of thousands of distinct CDR3 sequences, 44% seen once. Material: blood. These receptors came from a man aged 60 to 75 in good health. The CDR3 runs from the conserved cysteine through the conserved F or W. Each record gives: clone size, D gene, J gene, V gene, CDR3 DNA, CDR3 protein. A D gene is named only where the DNA matches it firmly. Where a row states a size, it is once, few, many or the class of an expanded clone; other rows omit it.

clone_size: few
d_call: TRBD1
j_call: TRBJ2-7
v_call: TRBV28
cdr3_nt: TGTGCCAGCAGTTCCCAAGGGGACAGGGGTTACGAGCAGTACTTC
cdr3_aa: CASSSQGDRGYEQYF

clone_size: few
d_call: -
j_call: TRBJ2-7
v_call: TRBV20-1
cdr3_nt: TGCAGTGCTGGCAAAGAAGACTACGAGCAGTACTTC
cdr3_aa: CSAGKEDYEQYF

clone_size: -
d_call: -
j_call: TRBJ2-7
v_call: TRBV7-2
cdr3_nt: TGTGCCAGCAGCTTAGGCATTACGGTGTACGAGCAGTACTTC
cdr3_aa: CASSLGITVYEQYF

clone_size: few
d_call: -
j_call: TRBJ1-1
v_call: TRBV6-5
cdr3_nt: TGTGCCAGCAGGAAAAGCGGAGGGTACACTGAAGCTTTCTTT
cdr3_aa: CASRKSGGYTEAFF

clone_size: few
d_call: -
j_call: TRBJ2-3
v_call: TRBV7-9
cdr3_nt: TGTGCCAGCAGCTCCGGTGGGGGTAGGACAGATACGCAGTATTTT
cdr3_aa: CASSSGGGRTDTQYF

clone_size: -
d_call: -
j_call: TRBJ2-4
v_call: TRBV7-9
cdr3_nt: TGTGCCAGCAGCACTACCCGGGACCCCTTTAACATTCAGTACTTC
cdr3_aa: CASSTTRDPFNIQYF

clone_size: -
d_call: -
j_call: TRBJ2-6
v_call: TRBV4-3
cdr3_nt: TGCGTCAGCAGCCAAGATTGGGGCCCGGGACTTCCGAAGAGCTCTGGGGCCAACGTCCTGACTTTC
cdr3_aa: CVSSQDWGPGLPKSSGANVLTF

clone_size: once
d_call: TRBD2
j_call: TRBJ2-7
v_call: TRBV6-2/TRBV6-3
cdr3_nt: TGTGCCAGCAGGGAGACTAGCGGGGGATTCCACGAGCAGTACTTC
cdr3_aa: CASRETSGGFHEQYF

clone_size: few
d_call: -
j_call: TRBJ2-5
v_call: TRBV3-1
cdr3_nt: TGTGCCAGCAGCCTGGGATCAGGGGGGGAGCAGTACTTC
cdr3_aa: CASSLGSGGEQYF

clone_size: once
d_call: TRBD1
j_call: TRBJ2-7
v_call: TRBV13
cdr3_nt: TGTGCCAGCAGCCAACACGACAGGGGGGCCATCTACGAGCAGTACTTC
cdr3_aa: CASSQHDRGAIYEQYF

clone_size: -
d_call: TRBD1
j_call: TRBJ2-7
v_call: TRBV9
cdr3_nt: TGTGCCAGCAGCCCGACAGGGGGCTCAGGCTACGAGCAGTACTTC
cdr3_aa: CASSPTGGSGYEQYF

clone_size: few
d_call: -
j_call: TRBJ2-5
v_call: TRBV3-1
cdr3_nt: TGTGCCAGCAGCCAAGTTGAGCTACGCGCAGAGACCCAGTACTTC
cdr3_aa: CASSQVELRAETQYF

clone_size: once
d_call: -
j_call: TRBJ2-4
v_call: TRBV7-2
cdr3_nt: TGTGCCAGCAGGGGGTCGGGAAAGGCAAACATTCAGTACTTC
cdr3_aa: CASRGSGKANIQYF

clone_size: many
d_call: TRBD2
j_call: TRBJ2-7
v_call: TRBV6-2/TRBV6-3
cdr3_nt: TGTGCCAGCACCGACCTCCGACTAGCGGGTGTCTACGAGCAGTACTTC
cdr3_aa: CASTDLRLAGVYEQYF

clone_size: few
d_call: -
j_call: TRBJ2-4
v_call: TRBV20-1
cdr3_nt: TGCAGTGCACCTACTGGAAACGGAGAGCAGTACTTC
cdr3_aa: CSAPTGNGEQYF

clone_size: -
d_call: TRBD1
j_call: TRBJ2-2
v_call: TRBV4-3
cdr3_nt: TGCGCCAGCAGCCAAGGGCCAGGGGGAACCGGGGAGCTGTTTTTT
cdr3_aa: CASSQGPGGTGELFF